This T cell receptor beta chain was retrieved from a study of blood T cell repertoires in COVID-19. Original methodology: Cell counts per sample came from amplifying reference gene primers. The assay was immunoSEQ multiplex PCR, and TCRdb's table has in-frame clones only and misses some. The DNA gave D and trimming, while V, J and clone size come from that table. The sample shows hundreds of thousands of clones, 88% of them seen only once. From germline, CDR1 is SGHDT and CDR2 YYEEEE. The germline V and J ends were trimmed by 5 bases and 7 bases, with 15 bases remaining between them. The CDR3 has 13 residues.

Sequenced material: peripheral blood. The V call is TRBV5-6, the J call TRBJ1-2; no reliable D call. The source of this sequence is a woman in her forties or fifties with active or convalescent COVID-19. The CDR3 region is CASRPNPGSGYTF. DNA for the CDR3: TGTGCCAGCAGACCCAACCCCGGGTCTGGCTACACCTTC. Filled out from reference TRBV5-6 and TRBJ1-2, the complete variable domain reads DAGVTQSPTHLIKTRGQQVTLRCSPKSGHDTVSWYQQALGQGPQFIFQYYEEEERQRGNFPDRFSGHQFPNYSSELNVNALLLGDSALYLCASRPNPGSGYTFGSGTRLTVV.